These 28 T cell receptor beta chains share one sample of origin, sequenced in a study of blood T cell repertoires in COVID-19. TCRdb's table, derived via immunoSEQ multiplex PCR, lists solely in-frame clones and lacks some. The data contain over 65,000 clones, 70% to 90% of them singletons. Material for sequencing was peripheral blood. These receptors were taken from a human donor in a cohort sampled during active COVID-19.

The chain has TRBV2 and TRBJ2-2; TRBD1 is a possible D gene (5 bases). The V end was cut by 8 bases, the J end by 4 bases, with 11 bases between. Looked up from germline, CDR1 is SNHLY and CDR2 is FYNNEI. This CDR3 comprises 13 residues. CDR3 region: CASGHGSTGELFF. The CDR3 DNA is TGTGCCAGCGGACACGGTTCCACCGGGGAGCTGTTTTTT.

The CDR3, as DNA: TGCAGCGCCCGGGGGGGTAAACAAGGGGAGCTGTTTTTT. Protein sequence: CSARGGKQGELFF. V is TRBV29-1 and J is TRBJ2-2, with TRBD2 identical over 8 bases. CDR3 length: 13 residues. Trimming cost V 7 bases and J 8 bases; bases outside gene matches: 9. The germline CDR1 and CDR2 sequences are SQVTM and ANQGSEA.

The V call is TRBV30, the J call TRBJ1-1; 8 nucleotides align to TRBD1. This CDR3 has 14 amino acids. Germline CDR1 GTSNPN, CDR2 SVGIG (reference sequence). Unmatched junction bases numbered 5, after V lost 5 bases and J lost 0 bases. The CDR3 nucleotides read TGTGCCTGGGGATGGACAGGGATGAACACTGAAGCTTTCTTT. Protein: CAWGWTGMNTEAFF.

This chain connects TRBV7-2 to TRBJ2-7, with D possibly being TRBD2 (5 bases). The CDR3 is made up of 15 amino acids. CDR1 SGHTA and CDR2 FQGNSA come from the germline V gene. Trimming stripped 3 bases from V and 2 bases from J, with 14 bases between. This CDR3 is CASSFRLAGPYEQYF. The DNA for the CDR3 is TGTGCCAGCAGCTTCCGCCTAGCAGGCCCCTACGAGCAGTACTTC.

This chain uses TRBV4-3 with TRBJ1-1; a weak D match, TRBD1 (6 bases). The CDR3 extends over 14 amino acids. V was pared by 1 base and J by 2 bases, with 8 bases between. Germline V gene sequence: CDR1 LGHNA, CDR2 YSLEER. CDR3 amino acids: CASSQGGRNTEAFF. In nucleotides, the CDR3 is TGCGCCAGCAGCCAAGGGGGGCGAAACACTGAAGCTTTCTTT.

This rearrangement joins TRBV28 to TRBJ1-2; 7 bases line up with TRBD1. Germline-derived CDR1 and CDR2 are MDHEN and SYDVKM. After removal of 6 bases from V and 2 bases from J, the junction contained 12 bases not matched to a gene. CDR3 size: 16 residues. The DNA of the CDR3 is TGTGCCAGCAGGGGGCAATCCGGGACAGTGAACTATGGCTACACCTTC. Protein product: CASRGQSGTVNYGYTF.

The V and J genes are TRBV4-1 and TRBJ1-3; D unclear. The CDR3 has 14 amino acids. V was pared by 1 base and J by 5 bases, with 9 bases between. The germline V gene has CDR1 MGHRA and CDR2 YSYEKL. CDR3 region: CASSQAVVRNTIYF. In nucleotides, the CDR3 is TGCGCCAGCAGCCAAGCAGTGGTTAGAAACACCATATATTTT.

V and J are TRBV9 and TRBJ1-1; 10 nucleotides align to TRBD1. The CDR3 extends over 14 amino acids. Germline V lookup: CDR1 SGDLS, CDR2 YYNGEE. V lost 4 bases and J lost 7; bases outside the gene matches: 7. The CDR3 sequence: CASSLDRDRGEAFF. The CDR3 nucleotides read TGTGCCAGCAGCCTTGACCGGGACAGGGGTGAAGCTTTCTTT.

This rearrangement joins TRBV11-2 to TRBJ2-1, with D unresolved. V was shortened by 4 bases and J by 8 bases, with 18 bases between the two germline ends. Germline assignment: CDR1 SGHAT and CDR2 FQNNGV. CDR3 size: 15 residues. The CDR3, as DNA: TGTGCCAGCAGCTCCTATGAGGCCCTCCGGGATGAGCAGTTCTTC. It is translated as CASSSYEALRDEQFF.

About this clone itself: Other DNA sequences in the same sample also yield this CDR3. V is TRBV7-2 and J is TRBJ2-5; 7 bases align to TRBD1. The V gene's germline CDR1 is SGHTA and CDR2 FQGNSA. This CDR3 spans 15 amino acids. V lost 5 bases, J lost 2 bases, and 8 bases stayed unmatched. CDR3 residues: CASSLGPRGQETQYF. As DNA, the CDR3 is TGTGCCAGCAGCCTGGGGCCCAGGGGGCAAGAGACCCAGTACTTC.

The CDR3 loop reads CASSVGQDRTDTQYF. CDR3 nucleotides: TGTGCCAGCAGCGTCGGACAGGACCGCACAGATACGCAGTATTTT. This chain uses TRBV9 with TRBJ2-3, with 7 bases matching TRBD1. The junction had 4 bases not matched to a gene; V was cut back by 2 bases and J by 1 base. CDR3 length: 15 residues. CDR1 and CDR2 (germline): SGDLS, YYNGEE.

The rearrangement links TRBV6-5 to TRBJ1-2; D is unclear. CDR3 size: 13 residues. Trimming shortened V by 10 bases and J by 8 bases, and 20 bases separated the two germline ends. CDR1 is MNHEY and CDR2 is SVGAGI in the germline V gene. The CDR3 sequence: CATKDVLAGGYTF. DNA of the CDR3: TGTGCCACAAAAGACGTCCTCGCAGGAGGCTACACCTTC.

The chain employs TRBV5-4 and TRBJ1-1; TRBD1 matches at 8 bases. With 4 bases clipped from V and 2 bases from J, the junction kept 4 bases outside the gene matches. The CDR3 contains 14 residues. Germline-derived CDR1 and CDR2 are SGHNT and YYREEE (reference sequence). The CDR3: CASSPGQVNTEAFF. CDR3 DNA sequence: TGTGCCAGCAGCCCGGGACAGGTTAACACTGAAGCTTTCTTT.

The chain links TRBV6-5 to TRBJ2-5; 8 positions match TRBD1. Germline CDR1 MNHEY, CDR2 SVGAGI. The CDR3 is 13 amino acids. Germline trimming cut 5 bases from V and 6 bases from J; bases unmatched to any gene: 5. Here the CDR3 DNA reads TGTGCCAGCAGTCAGGACAGGGTAAAGACCCAGTACTTC. Encoded protein: CASSQDRVKTQYF.

This clone showed up just a few times. V gene TRBV4-1 combines with J gene TRBJ1-4; no definite D call. Germline assignment: CDR1 MGHRA and CDR2 YSYEKL. CDR3 length equals 17 residues. The V gene lost 6 bases and the J gene lost 0 bases, with 17 bases spanning the gap. CDR3 DNA sequence: TGCGCCAGCAGTCAAAGTATATACGGTACAACTAATGAAAAACTGTTTTTT. It encodes CASSQSIYGTTNEKLFF.

V is TRBV10-3 and J is TRBJ1-2, with D unclear. CDR1 is ENHRY and CDR2 is SYGVKD in the germline V gene. This CDR3 has 14 amino acids. Trimming cost V 6 bases and J 0 bases, with 11 bases left between them. The CDR3 DNA follows: TGTGCCATCAGGAGGGCCTTGACTAACTATGGCTACACCTTC. It yields the protein CAIRRALTNYGYTF.

The chain couples TRBV4-2 to TRBJ2-3; D possibly corresponds to TRBD2 (7 bases). Germline CDR1 is LGHNA and CDR2 is YNFKEQ. Trimming took off 3 bases at V and 2 bases at J, with 12 bases between the two ends. This CDR3 contains 15 residues. The CDR3 sequence is CASSQEGGHTDTQYF. The CDR3 DNA is TGTGCCAGCAGCCAGGAGGGGGGGCACACAGATACGCAGTATTTT.

The J gene is TRBJ1-6, the V gene TRBV7-2; 8 nucleotides line up with TRBD1. The CDR3 runs 18 residues. Germline assignment: CDR1 SGHTA and CDR2 FQGNSA. The ends lost 5 bases at V and 0 bases at J; junction bases unmatched: 9. The CDR3 protein is CASSPRGTGFSYNSPLHF. The CDR3 DNA reads TGTGCCAGCAGCCCCCGCGGGACAGGCTTCTCCTATAATTCACCCCTCCACTTT.

For the CDR3, the DNA is TGTGCCAGCAGCTTAGTGCCTCAGGGGGCCTACAATGAGCAGTTCTTC. Protein sequence: CASSLVPQGAYNEQFF. The gene calls are TRBV7-2 and TRBJ2-1; 7 nucleotides align to TRBD1. CDR3 length: 16 amino acids. Germline CDR1 is SGHTA and CDR2 is FQGNSA. V dropped 1 base and J dropped 2; count of bases not matched to a gene: 5. Full variable domain (missing parts from reference TRBV7-2 and TRBJ2-1): GAGVSQSPSNKVTEKGKDVELRCDPISGHTALYWYRQSLGQGLEFLIYFQGNSAPDKSGLPSDRFSAERTGGSVSTLTIQRTQQEDSAVYLCASSLVPQGAYNEQFFGPGTRLTVL.

The chain is built from TRBV15 and TRBJ2-3; D ambiguous. This CDR3 contains 18 residues. Germline V lookup: CDR1 LNHNV, CDR2 YYDKDF (reference sequence). V lost 0 bases and J 0 bases, leaving 16 bases between the germline ends. CDR3 amino acids: CATSREWAGQESTDTQYF. The CDR3 nucleotides are TGTGCCACCAGCAGAGAATGGGCTGGGCAAGAGAGCACAGATACGCAGTATTTT.

The chain has TRBV18 and TRBJ2-1; the match to TRBD1 covers 7 bases. Germline lookup yields CDR1 KGHSH and CDR2 LQKENI. The CDR3 runs to 14 residues. The trim removed 4 bases at V and 6 bases at J, leaving 6 bases unmatched. In DNA form, the CDR3 reads TGTGCCAGCTCACTTAACAGGGACAGCAATGAGCAGTTCTTC. It yields the protein CASSLNRDSNEQFF.

This sequence joins TRBV5-1 and TRBJ2-3; 7 nucleotides match TRBD1. After removal of 7 bases from V and 5 bases from J, the junction contained 4 bases not matched to a gene. Germline V lookup: CDR1 SGHRS, CDR2 YFSETQ. The CDR3 extends over 12 amino acids. The CDR3 reads CASRRDRDTQYF. The CDR3 DNA sequence: TGCGCCAGCCGAAGGGACAGAGATACGCAGTATTTT.

The chain is built from TRBV10-3 and TRBJ2-7; 13 bases agree with TRBD2. Unmatched junction bases numbered 9, after V lost 4 bases and J lost 6 bases. The CDR3 has 16 residues. Germline-derived CDR1 and CDR2 are ENHRY and SYGVKD. The CDR3 is CAISARGLAGNGEQYF. The CDR3, as DNA: TGTGCCATCAGTGCGCGGGGACTAGCGGGGAACGGCGAGCAGTACTTC.

This rearrangement joins TRBV29-1 to TRBJ2-3; 9 bases are a match to TRBD1. Germline assignment: CDR1 SQVTM and CDR2 ANQGSEA. Losses at the gene ends were 6 bases for V and 1 base for J; bases not matched to a gene: 2. The CDR3 totals 13 residues. The CDR3 DNA reads TGCAGCGTGGGACAGGGCGGCACAGATACGCAGTATTTT. This encodes CSVGQGGTDTQYF.

The chain carries TRBV6-5 and TRBJ1-6; 7 nucleotides line up with TRBD1. Germline V CDR1 and CDR2: MNHEY, SVGAGI. Trimming removed 9 bases from V and 5 bases from J; junction bases left unmatched: 10. This CDR3 has 15 residues. CDR3 in amino acids: CASRRQGVDNSPLHF. In DNA form, the CDR3 reads TGTGCCAGTAGGAGACAGGGCGTGGATAATTCACCCCTCCACTTT.

The gene calls are TRBV5-1 and TRBJ2-5; TRBD2 matches at 10 bases. This CDR3 has 14 amino acids. Looked up from germline, CDR1 is SGHRS and CDR2 is YFSETQ. V was clipped by 4 bases and J by 3 bases; unmatched bases: 3. The CDR3 nucleotides are TGCGCCAGCAGCCCCGGACTAGCGGAAGAGACCCAGTACTTC. Its translation is CASSPGLAEETQYF.

V usage is TRBV7-2 and J usage is TRBJ1-1; TRBD1 is a possible D gene (5 bases). This CDR3 spans 15 amino acids. Trimming pared 5 bases from V and 9 bases from J, leaving 22 bases between. Germline V CDR1 and CDR2: SGHTA, FQGNSA. The CDR3 region is CASSLTPGSAGKAFF. The CDR3 DNA reads as TGTGCCAGCAGCCTCACACCAGGGTCGGCGGGGAAAGCTTTCTTT.

Regarding this clone: One end of the junction fails to match germline, which may point to a read error. J is TRBJ2-7 and V is TRBV23-1, with 11 bases lining up with TRBD1. TRBV23-1 is annotated as an ORF whose role is uncertain. The CDR3 spans 14 residues. CDR3 loop: CASSQSRTGGQGGF. For the CDR3, the DNA is TGCGCCAGCAGTCAATCCCGGACAGGGGGCCAGGGGGGCTTC.